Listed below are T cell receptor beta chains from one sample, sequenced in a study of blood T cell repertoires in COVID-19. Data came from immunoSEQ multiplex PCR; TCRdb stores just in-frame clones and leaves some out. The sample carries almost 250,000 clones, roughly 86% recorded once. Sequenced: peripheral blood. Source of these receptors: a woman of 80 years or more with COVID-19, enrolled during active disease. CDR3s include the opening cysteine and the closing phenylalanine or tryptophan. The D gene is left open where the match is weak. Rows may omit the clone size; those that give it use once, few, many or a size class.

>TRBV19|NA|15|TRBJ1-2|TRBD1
TGTGCCAGTAGGGACAGGGGCCCTGGGGGAGATGGCTACACCTTC
CASRDRGPGGDGYTF
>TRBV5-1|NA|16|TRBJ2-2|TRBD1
TGCGCCAGTACCAGAGCAGGGACAGGGAACACCGGGGAGCTGTTTTTT
CASTRAGTGNTGELFF
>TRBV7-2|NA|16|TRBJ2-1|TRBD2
TGTGCCAGCAGCTTAGGACTAGCGGGGGGTCACAATGAGCAGTTCTTC
CASSLGLAGGHNEQFF
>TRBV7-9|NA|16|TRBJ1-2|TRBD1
TGTGCCAGCAGCTTATCGGGGGACAGGGCGGACTATGGCTACACCTTC
CASSLSGDRADYGYTF
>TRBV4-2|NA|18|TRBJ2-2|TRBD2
TGTGCCAGCAGCCAAGATACGCCGGGCGGGGGACGCACCGGGGAGCTGTTTTTT
CASSQDTPGGGRTGELFF
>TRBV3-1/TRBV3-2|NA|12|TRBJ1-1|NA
TGTGCCACTCAAGACAGGAACACTGAAGCTTTCTTT
CATQDRNTEAFF
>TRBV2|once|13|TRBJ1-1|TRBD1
TGTGCCAGCCTAGGACAGGGTGACACTGAAGCTTTCTTT
CASLGQGDTEAFF
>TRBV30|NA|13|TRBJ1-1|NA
TGTGCCTGGAGTACTTTAGGGGGCACTGAAGCTTTCTTT
CAWSTLGGTEAFF
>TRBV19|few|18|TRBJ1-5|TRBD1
TGTGCCAGTAGTAAAGACCCCGCCGGGACAGCCTTTTTGGGGCCCCAGCATTTT
CASSKDPAGTAFLGPQHF
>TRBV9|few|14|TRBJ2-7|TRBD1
TGTGCCAGCAGCCCCCGACAGGGGACCTACGAGCAGTACTTC
CASSPRQGTYEQYF
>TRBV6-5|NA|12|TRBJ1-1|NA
TGTGCCAGCCGTCCGGGGGGCGCTGAAGCTTTCTTT
CASRPGGAEAFF
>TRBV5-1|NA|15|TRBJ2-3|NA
TGCGCCAGCAGCTTTGGTCGGGGGAGCACAGATACGCAGTATTTT
CASSFGRGSTDTQYF
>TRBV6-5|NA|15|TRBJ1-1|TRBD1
TGTGCCAGCAGCCAACGGACAGGGTCAGATACTGAAGCTTTCTTT
CASSQRTGSDTEAFF
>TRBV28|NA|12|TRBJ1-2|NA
TGTGCCAGCGGGGGCAGGGTCGATGGCTACACCTTC
CASGGRVDGYTF
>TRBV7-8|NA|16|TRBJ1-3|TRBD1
TGTGCCAGCAGCTTTATGGTGACAGGGGCTGGAAACACCATATATTTT
CASSFMVTGAGNTIYF
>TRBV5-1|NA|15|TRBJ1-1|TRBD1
TGCGCCAGCAGTTTTGGCGTAGGGGGCATCGATGAAGCTTTCTTT
CASSFGVGGIDEAFF
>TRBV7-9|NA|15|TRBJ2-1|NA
TGTGCCAGCAGCTTAAGTGTTACAGGCCCTGGCGAGCAGTTCTTC
CASSLSVTGPGEQFF
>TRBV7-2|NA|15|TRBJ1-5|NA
TGTGCCAGCACGACAGGTGGACATAGCAATCAGCCCCAGCATTTT
CASTTGGHSNQPQHF
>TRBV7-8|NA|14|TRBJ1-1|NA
TGTGCCAGCAGGCGGGCACAGGGTGGAACTGAAGCTTTCTTT
CASRRAQGGTEAFF
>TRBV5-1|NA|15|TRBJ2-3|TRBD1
TGCGCCAGCAGCTATCAGGGGGAAGGGATAGATACGCAGTATTTT
CASSYQGEGIDTQYF
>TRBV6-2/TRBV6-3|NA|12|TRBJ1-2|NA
TGTGCCAGCAGCGACGGGTACTATGGCTACACCTTC
CASSDGYYGYTF
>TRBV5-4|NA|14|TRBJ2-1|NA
TGTGCCAGCAGCCCCTCGGGGGCCTACAATGAGCAGTTCTTC
CASSPSGAYNEQFF
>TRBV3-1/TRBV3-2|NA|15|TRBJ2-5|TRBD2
TGTGCCAGCAGCCCACTAGCGGGGAACGGGGAGACCCAGTACTTC
CASSPLAGNGETQYF
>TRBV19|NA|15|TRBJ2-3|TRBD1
TGTGCCAGTAGTACGACATGGACAGGGACAGATACGCAGTATTTT
CASSTTWTGTDTQYF
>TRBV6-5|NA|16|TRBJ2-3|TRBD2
TGTGCCAGCAGTTCCAGAGCGGGGGGATCCACAGATACGCAGTATTTT
CASSSRAGGSTDTQYF
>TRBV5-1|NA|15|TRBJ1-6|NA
TGCGCCAGCAGCTTGGGGCAGGGGTCGAATTCACCCCTCCACTTT
CASSLGQGSNSPLHF
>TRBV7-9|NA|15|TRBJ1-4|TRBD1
TGTGCCAGCAGCACTCGACAGGGGGTCGGAGAAAAACTGTTTTTT
CASSTRQGVGEKLFF
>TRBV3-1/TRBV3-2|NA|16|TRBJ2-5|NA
TGTGCCAGCAGCCCTCTAAGGGGGGGGAACCAAGAGACCCAGTACTTC
CASSPLRGGNQETQYF
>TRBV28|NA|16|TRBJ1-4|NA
TGTGCCAGCAGTTTGGGCAGGGAAACAACTAATGAAAAACTGTTTTTT
CASSLGRETTNEKLFF
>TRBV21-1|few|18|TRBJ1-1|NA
TGTGCCAGCAGCGCCCCGGGACAGGGGGCCTCGGTGGACACTGAAGCTTTCTTT
CASSAPGQGASVDTEAFF
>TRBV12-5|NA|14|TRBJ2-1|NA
TGTGCTAGTGGTTTAGGTCTAGCCCTGGGTGAGCAGTTCTTC
CASGLGLALGEQFF
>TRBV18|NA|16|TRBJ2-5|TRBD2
TGTGCCAGCTCCCTAAGCGGGACCCTTATACAAGAGACCCAGTACTTC
CASSLSGTLIQETQYF
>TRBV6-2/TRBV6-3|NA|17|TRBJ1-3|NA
TGTGCCAGCAGTTACTCGGGAACAGGCTTCTCTGGAAACACCATATATTTT
CASSYSGTGFSGNTIYF
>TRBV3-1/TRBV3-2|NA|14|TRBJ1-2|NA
TGTGCCAGCAGGCGGGGGTCATCTAACTATGGCTACACCTTC
CASRRGSSNYGYTF
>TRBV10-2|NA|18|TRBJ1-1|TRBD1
TGCGCCAGCAGTGCCGGCCCGGGACAGCCTCACAGGGACACTGAAGCTTTCTTT
CASSAGPGQPHRDTEAFF
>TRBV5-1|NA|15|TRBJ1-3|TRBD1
TGCGCCAGCAGCTCGGATGGACAGGGGGGAAACACCATATATTTT
CASSSDGQGGNTIYF
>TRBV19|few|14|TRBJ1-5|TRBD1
TGTGCCAGTACGTTAGGACAGGGTTATCAGCCCCAGCATTTT
CASTLGQGYQPQHF
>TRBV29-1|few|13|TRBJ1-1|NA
TGCAGCGTTATTTCACCCCGGGGAACTGAAGCTTTCTTT
CSVISPRGTEAFF
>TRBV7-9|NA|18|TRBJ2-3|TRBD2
TGTGCCAGCAGCTTAGGCACACTAGCGGGGGGAAGGACAGATACGCAGTATTTT
CASSLGTLAGGRTDTQYF
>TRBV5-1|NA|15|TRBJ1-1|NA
TGCGCCAGCAGCTCATCAGAGCGTATGAACACTGAAGCTTTCTTT
CASSSSERMNTEAFF
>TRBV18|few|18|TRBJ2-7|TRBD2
TGTGCCAGCTCACCACCAATTAATAGCGGGGGGGGATCCTACGAGCAGTACTTC
CASSPPINSGGGSYEQYF
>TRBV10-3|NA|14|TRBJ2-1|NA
TGTGCCATCAGTGAGGGGGGCAGTTACAATGAGCAGTTCTTC
CAISEGGSYNEQFF
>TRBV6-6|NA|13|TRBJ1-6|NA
TGTGCCAGCAGCCTCGGGAGAAATTCACCCCTCCACTTT
CASSLGRNSPLHF
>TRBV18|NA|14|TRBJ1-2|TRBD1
TGTGCCAGCTCAGCCCTCGGACAGGGGTTTGGCTACACCTTC
CASSALGQGFGYTF
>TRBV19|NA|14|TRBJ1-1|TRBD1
TGTGCCAGTAGTATATGGGACAGGGGTTCTGAAGCTTTCTTT
CASSIWDRGSEAFF